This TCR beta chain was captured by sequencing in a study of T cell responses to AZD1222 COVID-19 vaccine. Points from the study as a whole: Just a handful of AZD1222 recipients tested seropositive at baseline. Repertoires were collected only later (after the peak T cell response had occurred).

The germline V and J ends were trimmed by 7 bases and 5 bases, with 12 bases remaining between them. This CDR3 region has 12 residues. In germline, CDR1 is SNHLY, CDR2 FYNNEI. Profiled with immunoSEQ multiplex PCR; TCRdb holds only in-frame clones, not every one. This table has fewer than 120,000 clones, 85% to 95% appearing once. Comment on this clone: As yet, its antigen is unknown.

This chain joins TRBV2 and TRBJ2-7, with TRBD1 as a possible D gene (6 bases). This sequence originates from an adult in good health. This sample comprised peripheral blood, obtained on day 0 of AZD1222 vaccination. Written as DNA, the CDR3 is TGTGCCAGCAATCCGGACAGAAACGAGCAGTACTTC. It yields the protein CASNPDRNEQYF. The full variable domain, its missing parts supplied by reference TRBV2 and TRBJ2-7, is EPEVTQTPSHQVTQMGQEVILRCVPISNHLYFYWYRQILGQKVEFLVSFYNNEISEKSEIFDDQFSVERPDGSNFTLKIRSTKLEDSAMYFCASNPDRNEQYFGPGTRLTVT.